Given below is one T cell receptor beta chain in context. This CDR3 is 16 amino acids long. The V and J ends lost 2 bases and 2 bases, in that order; junction bases with no gene match: 7. The V gene's germline CDR1 is SGHTA and CDR2 FQGTGA. Produced via immunoSEQ multiplex PCR; TCRdb's table is partial and in-frame only. The table has under 85,000 clones, 81% seen once. This entry is derived from a study of blood T cell repertoires in COVID-19. At the level of the study: Acute and convalescent COVID-19 samples came from the United States, Italy and Spain. From T cells, B-cell-depleted T cells, or PBMCs came the material, which was cDNA or gDNA.

The chain combines TRBV7-3 with TRBJ2-3; 7 nucleotides line up with TRBD2. Specimen: peripheral blood. The receptor was derived from an older man with acute or convalescent COVID-19. In nucleotides, the CDR3 is TGTGCCAGCAGCTTAGGGATTAGCGGGTTCACAGATACGCAGTATTTT. Translating it yields CASSLGISGFTDTQYF.